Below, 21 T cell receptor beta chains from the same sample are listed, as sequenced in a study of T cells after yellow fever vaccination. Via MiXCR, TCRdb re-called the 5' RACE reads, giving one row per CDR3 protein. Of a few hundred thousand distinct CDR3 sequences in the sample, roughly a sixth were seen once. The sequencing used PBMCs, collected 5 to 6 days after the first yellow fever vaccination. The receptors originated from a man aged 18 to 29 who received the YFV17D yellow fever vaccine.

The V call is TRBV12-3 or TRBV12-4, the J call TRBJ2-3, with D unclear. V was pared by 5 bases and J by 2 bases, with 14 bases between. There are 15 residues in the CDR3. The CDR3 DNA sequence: TGTGCCAGCAGTCTAGACTCGAAACACACAGATACGCAGTATTTT. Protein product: CASSLDSKHTDTQYF.

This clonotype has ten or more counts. Here the CDR3 reads CASSVQEETQYF. In DNA, the CDR3 is TGCGCCAGCAGCGTACAAGAGGAGACCCAGTACTTC. The genes are TRBV5-1 and TRBJ2-5; D remains ambiguous. The CDR3 loop spans 12 amino acids. The V gene lost 4 bases and the J gene lost 5 bases, with 9 bases spanning the gap. Germline loops: CDR1 SGHRS, CDR2 YFSETQ.

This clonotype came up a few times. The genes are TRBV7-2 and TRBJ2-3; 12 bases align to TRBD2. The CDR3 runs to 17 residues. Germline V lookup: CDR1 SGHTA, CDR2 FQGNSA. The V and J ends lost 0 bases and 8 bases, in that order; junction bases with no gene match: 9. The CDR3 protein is CASSLAASGGGQGTQYF. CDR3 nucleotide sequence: TGTGCCAGCAGCTTAGCGGCTAGCGGGGGGGGGCAAGGTACGCAGTATTTT. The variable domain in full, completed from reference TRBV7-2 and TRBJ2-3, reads GAGVSQSPSNKVTEKGKDVELRCDPISGHTALYWYRQSLGQGLEFLIYFQGNSAPDKSGLPSDRFSAERTGGSVSTLTIQRTQQEDSAVYLCASSLAASGGGQGTQYFGPGTRLTVL.

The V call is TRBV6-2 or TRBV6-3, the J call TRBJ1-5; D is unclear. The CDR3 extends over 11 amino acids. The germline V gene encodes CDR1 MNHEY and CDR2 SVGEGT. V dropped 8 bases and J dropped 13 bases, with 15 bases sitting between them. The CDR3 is CASSARGPQHF. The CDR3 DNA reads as TGTGCCAGCTCCGCCCGCGGGCCTCAGCATTTT.

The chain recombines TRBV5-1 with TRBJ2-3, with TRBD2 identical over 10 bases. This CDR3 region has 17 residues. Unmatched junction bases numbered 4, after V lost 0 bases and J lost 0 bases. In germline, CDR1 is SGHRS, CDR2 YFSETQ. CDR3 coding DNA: TGCGCCAGCAGCTTGGTCCCTAGCGGGGGCAGCACAGATACGCAGTATTTT. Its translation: CASSLVPSGGSTDTQYF.

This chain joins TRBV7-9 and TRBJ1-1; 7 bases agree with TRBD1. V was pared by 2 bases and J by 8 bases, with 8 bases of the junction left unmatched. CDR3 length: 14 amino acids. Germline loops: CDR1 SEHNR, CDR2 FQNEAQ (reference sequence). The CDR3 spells CASSLLGQNLEAFF. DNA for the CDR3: TGTGCCAGCAGCTTACTGGGACAGAACTTAGAAGCTTTCTTT.

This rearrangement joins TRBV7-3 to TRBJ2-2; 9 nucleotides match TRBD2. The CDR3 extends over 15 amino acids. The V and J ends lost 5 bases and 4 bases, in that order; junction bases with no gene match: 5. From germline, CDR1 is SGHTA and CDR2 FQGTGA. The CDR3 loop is CASSIPLAGTGELFF. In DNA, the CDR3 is TGTGCCAGCAGCATACCACTAGCGGGCACCGGGGAGCTGTTTTTT.

CDR3 amino acids: CASSARTSGGVNEQFF. CDR3 nucleotide sequence: TGCGCCAGCAGCGCGAGGACTAGCGGGGGGGTCAATGAGCAGTTCTTC. The chain is built from TRBV5-1 and TRBJ2-1, with TRBD2 identical over 15 bases. There are 16 residues in the CDR3. J was trimmed by 6 bases and V by 4 bases; bases with no gene match: 5. Germline assignment: CDR1 SGHRS and CDR2 YFSETQ.

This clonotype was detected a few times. CDR3 DNA: TGTGCCAGCAGCGTTGGACCCGGGGATACGCAGTATTTT. Amino acids: CASSVGPGDTQYF. This chain connects TRBV3-1 to TRBJ2-3, with no clear D. The CDR3 consists of 13 residues. Germline CDR1 is LGHDT and CDR2 is YNNKEL (reference sequence). Trimming removed 5 bases from V and 6 bases from J, with 12 bases in between.

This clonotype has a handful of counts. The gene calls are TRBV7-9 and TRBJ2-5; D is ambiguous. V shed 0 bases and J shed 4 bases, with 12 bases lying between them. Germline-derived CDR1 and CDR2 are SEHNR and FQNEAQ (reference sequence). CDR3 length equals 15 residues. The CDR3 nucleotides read TGTGCCAGCAGCTTAGCGGTCGCGCCCGGAGAGACCCAGTACTTC. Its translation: CASSLAVAPGETQYF.

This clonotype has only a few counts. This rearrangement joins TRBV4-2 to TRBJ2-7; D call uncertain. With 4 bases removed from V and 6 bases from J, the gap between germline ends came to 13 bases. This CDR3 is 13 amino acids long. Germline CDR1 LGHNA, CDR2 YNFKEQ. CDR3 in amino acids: CASSLHSAGEQYF. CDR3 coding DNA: TGTGCCAGCAGCCTCCACAGCGCAGGCGAGCAGTACTTC.

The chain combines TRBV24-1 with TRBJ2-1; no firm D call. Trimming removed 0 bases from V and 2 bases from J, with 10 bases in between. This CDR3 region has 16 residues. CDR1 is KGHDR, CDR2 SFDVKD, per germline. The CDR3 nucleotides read TGTGCCACCAGTGATTTGGGCGGAGTACCCTACAATGAGCAGTTCTTC. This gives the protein CATSDLGGVPYNEQFF.

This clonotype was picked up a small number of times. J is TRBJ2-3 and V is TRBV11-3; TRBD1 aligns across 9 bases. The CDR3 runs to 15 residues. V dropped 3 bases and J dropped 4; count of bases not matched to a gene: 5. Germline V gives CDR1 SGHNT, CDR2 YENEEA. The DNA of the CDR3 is TGTGCCAGCAGCTTCTCCGGGACAGGGTCAGATACGCAGTATTTT. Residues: CASSFSGTGSDTQYF.

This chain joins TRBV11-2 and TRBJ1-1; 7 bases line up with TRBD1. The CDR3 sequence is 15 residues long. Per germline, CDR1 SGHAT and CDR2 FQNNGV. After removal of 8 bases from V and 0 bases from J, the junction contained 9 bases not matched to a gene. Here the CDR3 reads CASRQGVKVNTEAFF. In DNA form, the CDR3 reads TGTGCCAGCCGCCAGGGGGTCAAGGTGAACACTGAAGCTTTCTTT.

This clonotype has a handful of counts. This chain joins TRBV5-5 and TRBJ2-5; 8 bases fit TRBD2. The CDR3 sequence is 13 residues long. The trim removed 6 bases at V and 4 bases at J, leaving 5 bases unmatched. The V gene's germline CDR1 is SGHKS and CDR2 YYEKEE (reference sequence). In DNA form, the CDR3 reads TGTGCCAGCAATCGGGGGGGCACAGAGACCCAGTACTTC. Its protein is CASNRGGTETQYF.

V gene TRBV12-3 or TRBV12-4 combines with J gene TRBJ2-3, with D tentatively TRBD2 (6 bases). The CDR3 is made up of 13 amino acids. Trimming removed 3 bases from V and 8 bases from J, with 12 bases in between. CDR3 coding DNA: TGTGCCAGCAGTTTCCTTGTCGGGGGTACGCAGTATTTT. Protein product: CASSFLVGGTQYF.

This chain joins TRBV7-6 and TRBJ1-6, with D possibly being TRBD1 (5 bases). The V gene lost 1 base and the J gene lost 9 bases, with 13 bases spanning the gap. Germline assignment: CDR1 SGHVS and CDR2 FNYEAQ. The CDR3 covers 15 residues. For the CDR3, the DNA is TGTGCCAGCAGCTTAGAGAAGGGTAGGGGTTCACCCCTCCACTTT. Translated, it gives CASSLEKGRGSPLHF.

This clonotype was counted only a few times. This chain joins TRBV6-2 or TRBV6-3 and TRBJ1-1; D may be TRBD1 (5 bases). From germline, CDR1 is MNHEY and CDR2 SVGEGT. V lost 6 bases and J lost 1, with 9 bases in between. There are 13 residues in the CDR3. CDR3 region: CASRLDRNTEAFF. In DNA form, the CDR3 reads TGTGCCAGCAGACTCGACAGGAACACTGAAGCTTTCTTT.

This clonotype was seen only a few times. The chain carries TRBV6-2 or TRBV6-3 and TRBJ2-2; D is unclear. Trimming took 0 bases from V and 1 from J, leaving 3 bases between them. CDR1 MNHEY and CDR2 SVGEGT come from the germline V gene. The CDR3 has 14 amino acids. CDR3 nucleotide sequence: TGTGCCAGCAGTTACTCCCTGAACACCGGGGAGCTGTTTTTT. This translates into CASSYSLNTGELFF.

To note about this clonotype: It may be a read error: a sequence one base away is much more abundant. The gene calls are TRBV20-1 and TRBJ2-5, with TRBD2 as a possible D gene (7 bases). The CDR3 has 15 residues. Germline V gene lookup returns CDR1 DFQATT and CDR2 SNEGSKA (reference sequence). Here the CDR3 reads CNASPRGATWETQYF. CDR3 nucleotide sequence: TGCAATGCTAGTCCCCGGGGGGCTACTTGGGAGACCCAGTACTTC.

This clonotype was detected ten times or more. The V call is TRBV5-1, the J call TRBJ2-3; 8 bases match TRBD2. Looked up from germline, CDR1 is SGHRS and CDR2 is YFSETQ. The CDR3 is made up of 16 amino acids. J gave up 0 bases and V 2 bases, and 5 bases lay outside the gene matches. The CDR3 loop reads CASSLLAGPSTDTQYF. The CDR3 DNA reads TGCGCCAGCAGCTTATTAGCGGGGCCTAGCACAGATACGCAGTATTTT.